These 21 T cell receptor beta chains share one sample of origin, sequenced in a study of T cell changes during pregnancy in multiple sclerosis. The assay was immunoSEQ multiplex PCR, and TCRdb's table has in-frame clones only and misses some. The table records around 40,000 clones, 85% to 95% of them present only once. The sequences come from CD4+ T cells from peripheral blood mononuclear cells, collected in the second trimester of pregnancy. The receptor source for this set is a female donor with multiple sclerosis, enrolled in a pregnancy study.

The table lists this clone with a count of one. CDR3 region: CASSYTGLGYEQYF. CDR3 nucleotide sequence: TGTGCCAGCAGTTATACCGGACTGGGCTACGAGCAGTACTTC. This chain links TRBV27 with TRBJ2-7, with D maybe TRBD2 (5 bases). V lost 4 bases, J lost 3 bases, and 13 bases lay in between. The CDR3 is 14 residues long. In germline, CDR1 is MNHEY, CDR2 SMNVEV (reference sequence).

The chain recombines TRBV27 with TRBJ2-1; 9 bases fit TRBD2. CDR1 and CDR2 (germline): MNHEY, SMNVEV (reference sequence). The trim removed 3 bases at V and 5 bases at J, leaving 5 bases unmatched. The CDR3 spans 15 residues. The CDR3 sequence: CASSFRSGGNNEQFF. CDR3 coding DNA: TGTGCCAGCAGTTTTCGTAGCGGGGGCAACAATGAGCAGTTCTTC.

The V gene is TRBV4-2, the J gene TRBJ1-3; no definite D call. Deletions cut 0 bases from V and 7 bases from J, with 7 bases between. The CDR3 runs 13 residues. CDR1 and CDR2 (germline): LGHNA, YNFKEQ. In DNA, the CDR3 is TGTGCCAGCAGCCAAGAGCATGGCAACACCATATATTTT. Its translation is CASSQEHGNTIYF.

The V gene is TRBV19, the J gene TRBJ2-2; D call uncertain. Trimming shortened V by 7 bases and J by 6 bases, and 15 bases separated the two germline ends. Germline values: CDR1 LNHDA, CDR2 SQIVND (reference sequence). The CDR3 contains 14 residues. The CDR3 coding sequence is TGTGCCAGTACCACCTCCCAGCTAGCCGGGGAGCTGTTTTTT. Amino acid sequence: CASTTSQLAGELFF. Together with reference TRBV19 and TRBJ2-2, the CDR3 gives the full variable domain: DGGITQSPKYLFRKEGQNVTLSCEQNLNHDAMYWYRQDPGQGLRLIYYSQIVNDFQKGDIAEGYSVSREKKESFPLTVTSAQKNPTAFYLCASTTSQLAGELFFGEGSRLTVL.

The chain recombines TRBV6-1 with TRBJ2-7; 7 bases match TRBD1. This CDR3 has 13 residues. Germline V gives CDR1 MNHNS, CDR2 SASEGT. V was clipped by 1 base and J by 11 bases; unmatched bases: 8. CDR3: CASSEVGDRVKYF. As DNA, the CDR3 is TGTGCCAGCAGTGAAGTAGGAGACAGGGTTAAGTACTTC.

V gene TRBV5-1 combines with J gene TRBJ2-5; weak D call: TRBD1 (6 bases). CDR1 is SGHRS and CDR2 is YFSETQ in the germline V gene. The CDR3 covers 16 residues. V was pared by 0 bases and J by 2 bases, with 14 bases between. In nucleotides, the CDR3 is TGCGCCAGCAGCTTGGGAGCGACCCAGGGGCAAGAGACCCAGTACTTC. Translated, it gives CASSLGATQGQETQYF.

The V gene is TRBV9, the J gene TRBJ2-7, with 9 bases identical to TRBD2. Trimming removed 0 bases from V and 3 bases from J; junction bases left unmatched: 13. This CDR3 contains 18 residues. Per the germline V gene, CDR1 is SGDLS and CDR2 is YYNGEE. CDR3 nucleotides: TGTGCCAGCAGCGTAGGACTAGCGGCCCCGTTGAATAACTACGAGCAGTACTTC. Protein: CASSVGLAAPLNNYEQYF.

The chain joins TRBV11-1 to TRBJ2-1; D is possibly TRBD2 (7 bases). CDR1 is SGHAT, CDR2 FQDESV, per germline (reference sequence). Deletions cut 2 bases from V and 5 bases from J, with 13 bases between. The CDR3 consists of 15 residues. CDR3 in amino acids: CASSLRGALNNEQFF. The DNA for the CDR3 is TGTGCCAGCAGCTTACGGGGGGCTCTAAACAATGAGCAGTTCTTC.

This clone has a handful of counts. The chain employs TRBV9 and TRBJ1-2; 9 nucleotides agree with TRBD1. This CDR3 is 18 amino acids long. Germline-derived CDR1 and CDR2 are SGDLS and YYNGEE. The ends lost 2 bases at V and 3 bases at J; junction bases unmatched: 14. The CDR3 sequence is CASSVGRAWGQGHYGYTF. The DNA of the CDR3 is TGTGCCAGCAGCGTCGGGAGAGCTTGGGGACAGGGCCACTATGGCTACACCTTC.

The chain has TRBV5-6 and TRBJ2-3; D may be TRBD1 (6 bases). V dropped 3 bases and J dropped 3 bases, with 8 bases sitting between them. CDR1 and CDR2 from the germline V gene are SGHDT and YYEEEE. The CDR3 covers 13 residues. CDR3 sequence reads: CASSWTVTDTQYF. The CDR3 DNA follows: TGTGCCAGCAGCTGGACAGTTACAGATACGCAGTATTTT.

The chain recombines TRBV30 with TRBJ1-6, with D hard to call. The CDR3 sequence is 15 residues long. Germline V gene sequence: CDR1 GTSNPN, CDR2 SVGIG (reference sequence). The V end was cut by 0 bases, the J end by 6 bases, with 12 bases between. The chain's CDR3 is CAWSVLGSSNSPLHF. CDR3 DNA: TGTGCCTGGAGTGTTCTAGGCAGCAGTAATTCACCCCTCCACTTT.

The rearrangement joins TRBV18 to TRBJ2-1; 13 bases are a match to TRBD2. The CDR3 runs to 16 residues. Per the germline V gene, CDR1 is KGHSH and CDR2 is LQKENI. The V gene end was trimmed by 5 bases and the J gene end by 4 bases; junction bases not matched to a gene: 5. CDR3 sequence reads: CASSGLAGVFYNEQFF. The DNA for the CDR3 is TGTGCCAGCTCAGGACTAGCGGGAGTTTTTTACAATGAGCAGTTCTTC.

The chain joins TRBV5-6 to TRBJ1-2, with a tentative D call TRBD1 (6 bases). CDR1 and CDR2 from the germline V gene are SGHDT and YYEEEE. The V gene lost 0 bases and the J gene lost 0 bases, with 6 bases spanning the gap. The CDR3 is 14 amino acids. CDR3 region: CASSLDRANYGYTF. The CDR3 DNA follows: TGTGCCAGCAGCTTGGACAGGGCTAACTATGGCTACACCTTC.

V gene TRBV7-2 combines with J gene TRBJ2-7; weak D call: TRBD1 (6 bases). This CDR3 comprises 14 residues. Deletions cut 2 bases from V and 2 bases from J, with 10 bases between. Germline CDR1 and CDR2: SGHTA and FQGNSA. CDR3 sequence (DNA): TGTGCCAGCAGCTTACACAGGGAAACCTACGAGCAGTACTTC. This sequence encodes CASSLHRETYEQYF.

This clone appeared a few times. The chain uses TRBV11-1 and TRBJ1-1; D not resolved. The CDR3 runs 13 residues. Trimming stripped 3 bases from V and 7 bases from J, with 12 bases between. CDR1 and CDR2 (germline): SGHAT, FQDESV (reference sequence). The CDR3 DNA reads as TGTGCCAGCAGCTTGAGATTCCTCAATGAAGCTTTCTTT. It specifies CASSLRFLNEAFF.

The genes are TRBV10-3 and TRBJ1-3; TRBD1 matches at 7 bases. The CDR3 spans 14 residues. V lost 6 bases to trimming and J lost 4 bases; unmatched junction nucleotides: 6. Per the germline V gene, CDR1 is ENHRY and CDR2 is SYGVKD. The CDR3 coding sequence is TGTGCCATCAGCCCGGGACAGCTCGGAAACACCATATATTTT. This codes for CAISPGQLGNTIYF.

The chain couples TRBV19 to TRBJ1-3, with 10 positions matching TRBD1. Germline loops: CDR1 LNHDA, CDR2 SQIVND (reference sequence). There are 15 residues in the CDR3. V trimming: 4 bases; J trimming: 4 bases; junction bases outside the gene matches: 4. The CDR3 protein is CASSKDRGLGNTIYF. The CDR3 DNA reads TGTGCCAGTAGTAAAGACAGGGGGCTCGGAAACACCATATATTTT. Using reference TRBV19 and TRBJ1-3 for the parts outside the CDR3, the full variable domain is DGGITQSPKYLFRKEGQNVTLSCEQNLNHDAMYWYRQDPGQGLRLIYYSQIVNDFQKGDIAEGYSVSREKKESFPLTVTSAQKNPTAFYLCASSKDRGLGNTIYFGEGSWLTVV.

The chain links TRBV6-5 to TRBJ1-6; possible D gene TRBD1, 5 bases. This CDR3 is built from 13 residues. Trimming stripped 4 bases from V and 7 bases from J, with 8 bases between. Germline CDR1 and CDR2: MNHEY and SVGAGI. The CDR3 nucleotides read TGTGCCAGCAGTTCCAGGACAAATTCACCCCTCCACTTT. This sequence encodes CASSSRTNSPLHF.

CDR3 sequence reads: CARSFLSYEQYF. CDR3 sequence (DNA): TGTGCCAGAAGCTTTCTCTCCTACGAGCAGTACTTC. This rearrangement joins TRBV5-3 to TRBJ2-7, with D hard to call. TRBV5-3 is an ORF; its function is uncertain. This CDR3 comprises 12 residues. Trimming pared 2 bases from V and 0 bases from J, leaving 3 bases between.

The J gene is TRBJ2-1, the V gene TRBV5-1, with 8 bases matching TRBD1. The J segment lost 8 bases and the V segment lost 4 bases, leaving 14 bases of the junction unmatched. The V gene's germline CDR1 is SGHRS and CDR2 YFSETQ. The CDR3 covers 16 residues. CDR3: CASSPASDRVRDEQFF. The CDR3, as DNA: TGCGCCAGCAGCCCAGCCTCGGACAGGGTTAGGGATGAGCAGTTCTTC.

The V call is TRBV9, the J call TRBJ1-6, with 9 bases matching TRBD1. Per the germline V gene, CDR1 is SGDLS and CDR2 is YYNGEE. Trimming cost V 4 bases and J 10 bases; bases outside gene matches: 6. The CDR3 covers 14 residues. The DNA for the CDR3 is TGTGCCAGCAGCCCAGGGGACAGGGACTCACCCCTCCACTTT. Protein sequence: CASSPGDRDSPLHF. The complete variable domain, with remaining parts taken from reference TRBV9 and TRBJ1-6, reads DSGVTQTPKHLITATGQRVTLRCSPRSGDLSVYWYQQSLDQGLQFLIQYYNGEERAKGNILERFSAQQFPDLHSELNLSSLELGDSALYFCASSPGDRDSPLHFGNGTRLTVT.